Sequencing of this T cell receptor (beta chain) was carried out in a study of neurological immune-mediated disorders. TCRdb used MiXCR to reprocess the 5' RACE reads, holding one entry per CDR3 protein. The data show roughly 62,000 distinct CDR3 sequences, around 10% seen once. This clonotype was observed many times. J gave up 7 bases and V 5 bases, and 15 bases lay outside the gene matches. Germline assignment: CDR1 SGHVS and CDR2 FQNEAQ. CDR3 length equals 17 residues. This clonotype was sampled from a man in his sixties in good health. The chain recombines TRBV7-8 with TRBJ2-1; TRBD2 agrees at 9 bases. Material for sequencing was PBMCs. The CDR3 spells CASSPRGGGAIGNEQFF. In DNA form, the CDR3 reads TGTGCCAGCAGCCCCCGAGGCGGGGGGGCAATCGGGAATGAGCAGTTCTTC.